This T cell receptor beta chain comes out of a study of cytomegalovirus exposure and HLA in healthy donors. Germline V gene sequence: CDR1 MNHNS, CDR2 SASEGT. Unmatched junction bases numbered 2, after V lost 5 bases and J lost 2 bases. This CDR3 is 13 amino acids long. Vbeta (60) and Jbeta (13) primers were used in the PCR. Assay used: immunoSEQ multiplex PCR; TCRdb lists only in-frame clones, some missing. This sample has 150,000 or so clones, with approximately 84% found just once. The genes are TRBV6-1 and TRBJ1-2; 7 bases map to TRBD1. The sample was PBMCs. This clonotype was obtained from a male donor in good health and CMV-seropositive. CDR3 in amino acids: CASSRGQNYGYTF. DNA of the CDR3: TGTGCCAGCAGTAGGGGACAGAACTATGGCTACACCTTC.